The clone carrying this TCR beta chain was counted between two and nine times. V was clipped by 0 bases and J by 6 bases; unmatched bases: 6. The CDR3 runs 14 residues. Germline assignment: CDR1 SGHRS and CDR2 YFSETQ. The data originate from a study of blood T cell repertoires in COVID-19. Study context: The United States, Italy and Spain supplied acute and convalescent COVID-19 samples. The cDNA or gDNA used as material had been derived from T cells, B-cell-depleted T cells, or PBMCs.

In the original workflow: It was from reference gene primer amplification that nucleated cell counts were estimated. The method was immunoSEQ multiplex PCR; TCRdb's version includes in-frame clones alone and lacks a portion of them. V, J and clone size are taken as reported in that table, and D and trimming were inferred from the DNA itself. The top ten clones hold approximately 3.5% of a sample with under 250,000 clones, about four fifths of them seen once. The clonotype was recovered from a woman under 30 with acute or convalescent COVID-19. This chain links TRBV5-1 with TRBJ2-7; TRBD2 agrees at 7 bases. Sequenced input: peripheral blood. In nucleotides, the CDR3 is TGCGCCAGCAGCTTGGAGGCTAGCGGTGGCGAGCAGTACTTC. Its translation: CASSLEASGGEQYF.